A single sample gave rise to the 3 T cell receptor beta chains below, sequenced in a study of T cell responses to AZD1222 COVID-19 vaccine. The assay was immunoSEQ multiplex PCR, and TCRdb's table has in-frame clones only and misses some. The repertoire consists of about 130,000 clones, with approximately 93% occurring once and the leading ten covering more than 4.5%. The sequencing used peripheral blood, collected on day 0 of AZD1222 vaccination. The receptor source for this set is an adult in good health.

As to this clone: One end of the junction does not line up with germline, which may come from a read error. The chain employs TRBV2 and TRBJ1-1; maybe TRBD1 (5 bases). Germline V gene sequence: CDR1 SNHLY, CDR2 FYNNEI. CDR3 size: 11 residues. CDR3 loop: CASSHDSRVSF. The CDR3 coding sequence is TGTGCCAGCAGTCACGACAGCAGGGTCTCCTTT. Variable domain in full (rest from reference TRBV2 and TRBJ1-1): EPEVTQTPSHQVTQMGQEVILRCVPISNHLYFYWYRQILGQKVEFLVSFYNNEISEKSEIFDDQFSVERPDGSNFTLKIRSTKLEDSAMYFCASSHDSRVSFGQGTRLTVV.

J is TRBJ1-2 and V is TRBV15; D not resolved. The V end lost 0 bases, the J end lost 8 bases, and 16 bases lay between the germline ends. Germline assignment: CDR1 LNHNV and CDR2 YYDKDF (reference sequence). The length of the CDR3 is 15 residues. CDR3 nucleotide sequence: TGTGCCACCAGCAGAGATCGGGCAGCGGGGATCGGCTACACCTTC. This encodes CATSRDRAAGIGYTF.

The V gene is TRBV28, the J gene TRBJ1-2; D is unclear. V lost 6 bases, J lost 8 bases, and 13 bases lay in between. This CDR3 has 12 amino acids. The V gene's germline CDR1 is MDHEN and CDR2 SYDVKM. The CDR3 here is CASSQAAAGYTF. The CDR3 DNA follows: TGTGCCAGCAGCCAAGCAGCCGCGGGCTACACCTTC.